Presented here are 11 T cell receptor beta chains from one specimen sequenced in a study of T cells in Graves' hyperthyroidism and ophthalmopathy. There were TCR beta CDR3 regions amplified from RNA transcripts. Using the HTBI primer set, a first-round RT-PCR was run on the TCR CDR3. From the multiplex PCR reads, TCRdb called clonotypes with MiXCR, one entry per CDR3 protein. The data show roughly 800,000 distinct CDR3 sequences, over 35% seen once. Sample: blood. The receptor set was obtained from a man between 18 and 29 years old with Graves' hyperthyroidism.

This clonotype showed up many times. The chain couples TRBV15 to TRBJ2-7; 10 bases are shared with TRBD1. The CDR3 covers 13 residues. Looked up from germline, CDR1 is LNHNV and CDR2 is YYDKDF (reference sequence). V lost 8 bases and J lost 3; bases outside the gene matches: 4. The CDR3 DNA follows: TGTGCCACCTGTTGGGACAGGGGCTACGAGCAGTACTTC. This codes for CATCWDRGYEQYF. The full variable domain, in which reference TRBV15 and TRBJ2-7 provide the parts outside the CDR3, is DAMVIQNPRYQVTQFGKPVTLSCSQTLNHNVMYWYQQKSSQAPKLLFHYYDKDFNNEADTPDNFQSRRPNTSFCFLDIRSPGLGDTAMYLCATCWDRGYEQYFGPGTRLTVT.

This clonotype was detected once. The J gene is TRBJ2-2, the V gene TRBV2, with 10 bases lining up with TRBD1. The germline V gene has CDR1 SNHLY and CDR2 FYNNEI. The J segment lost 0 bases and the V segment lost 10 bases, leaving 5 bases of the junction unmatched. The CDR3 consists of 15 residues. CDR3 residues: CAILDRGSNTGELFF. The DNA for the CDR3 is TGTGCCATCCTGGACAGGGGGTCGAACACCGGGGAGCTGTTTTTT.

This sequence joins TRBV7-2 and TRBJ2-7; 9 nucleotides match TRBD1. The V and J ends lost 6 bases and 2 bases, in that order; junction bases with no gene match: 8. Germline V gives CDR1 SGHTA, CDR2 FQGNSA. The CDR3 contains 15 residues. The CDR3 DNA reads as TGTGCCAGCAGGCGGACAGGGGACACCACCTACGAGCAGTACTTC. This translates into CASRRTGDTTYEQYF.

CDR3 protein: CSLDGQIETQYF. CDR3 DNA: TGCAGCTTAGACGGACAGATAGAGACCCAGTACTTC. This chain connects TRBV29-1 to TRBJ2-5; D may be TRBD1 (6 bases). Germline V gene data show CDR1 as SQVTM and CDR2 as ANQGSEA. Trimming pared 8 bases from V and 4 bases from J, leaving 14 bases between. The length of the CDR3 is 12 residues.

This clonotype has just a few counts. CDR3 region: CSARAVTGASYEQYF. The CDR3, as DNA: TGCAGTGCTAGGGCAGTTACGGGGGCCTCCTACGAGCAGTACTTC. The chain links TRBV20-1 to TRBJ2-7; the D call may be TRBD1 or TRBD2 (6 bases each). Germline CDR1 and CDR2: DFQATT and SNEGSKA (reference sequence). The CDR3 contains 15 residues. V lost 3 bases and J lost 0, with 15 bases in between.

The table lists this clonotype with a count of one. The junction does not match germline at one end; this may be a read error. The chain employs TRBV10-3 and TRBJ2-2; D tentatively reads TRBD1 or TRBD2 (5 bases each). There are 15 residues in the CDR3. Germline lookup yields CDR1 ENHRY and CDR2 SYGVKD. CDR3 in amino acids: CASSLTGLHTGELFF. In nucleotides, the CDR3 is TGTGCCAGCAGTTTAACGGGGCTTCACACCGGGGAGCTGTTTTTT.

The chain links TRBV19 to TRBJ2-5, with 8 bases lining up with TRBD1. Germline V gene sequence: CDR1 LNHDA, CDR2 SQIVND (reference sequence). The CDR3 totals 14 residues. V gave up 3 bases and J gave up 1 base; unmatched junction bases: 1. Here the CDR3 DNA reads TGTGCCAGTAGTATTACAGGGGGCCAAGAGACCCAGTACTTC. It specifies CASSITGGQETQYF.

This sequence joins TRBV25-1 and TRBJ1-1, with D perhaps matching TRBD1 (6 bases). V shed 4 bases and J shed 2 bases, with 17 bases lying between them. The germline CDR1 and CDR2 sequences are MGHDK and SYGVNS. The CDR3 has 16 amino acids. As DNA, the CDR3 is TGTGCCAGCAGTGCTAGCAGGGGACCCCTTAACACTGAAGCTTTCTTT. Translating it yields CASSASRGPLNTEAFF.

There are many counts of this clonotype. This chain joins TRBV7-2 and TRBJ2-2; D ambiguous. The ends were cut back, 2 bases at V and 2 bases at J, with 12 bases in the middle. From germline, CDR1 is SGHTA and CDR2 FQGNSA. CDR3 size: 16 residues. Here the CDR3 reads CASSLQRLSNTGELFF. The CDR3 region has the DNA TGTGCCAGCAGCTTACAGAGGCTGTCAAACACCGGGGAGCTGTTTTTT.

The chain employs TRBV7-2 and TRBJ2-7; 9 bases map to TRBD2. J gave up 5 bases and V 1 base, and 6 bases lay outside the gene matches. The CDR3 has 15 amino acids. Germline V gene sequence: CDR1 SGHTA, CDR2 FQGNSA. The CDR3 coding sequence is TGTGCCAGCAGCTTAGGGACTAGCGAAAACCACGAGCAGTACTTC. This codes for CASSLGTSENHEQYF. Full variable domain (rest looked up from reference TRBV7-2 and TRBJ2-7): GAGVSQSPSNKVTEKGKDVELRCDPISGHTALYWYRQSLGQGLEFLIYFQGNSAPDKSGLPSDRFSAERTGGSVSTLTIQRTQQEDSAVYLCASSLGTSENHEQYFGPGTRLTVT.

Concerning this clonotype itself: Possible read error: a much larger clone is one base away. The chain combines TRBV2 with TRBJ1-6; 11 bases fit TRBD1. The CDR3 covers 15 residues. The V gene end was trimmed by 7 bases and the J gene end by 9 bases; junction bases not matched to a gene: 8. Per germline, CDR1 SNHLY and CDR2 FYNNEI. This chain's CDR3 is CASKLRTGGGSPLHF. The DNA for the CDR3 is TGTGCCAGCAAGTTAAGGACAGGGGGCGGTTCACCCCTCCACTTT.